The 27 T cell receptor beta chains in this list originate from one sample, sequenced in a study of blood T cells in healthy people across ages. A second PCR, run for roughly 7 to 11 cycles, used a sample-barcoded 5' primer plus a J-beta primer mix. MiXCR, applied by TCRdb to the 5' RACE reads, yields one record per CDR3 protein. The data contain about 1.4 million distinct CDR3 sequences, approximately 59% of them singletons. Sequencing input: blood. Source of these receptors: a man younger than 35 in good health.

V gene TRBV20-1 combines with J gene TRBJ2-7; D possibly matches TRBD1 or TRBD2 (5 bases each). Trimming removed 3 bases at V and 6 bases at J, with 12 bases between. This CDR3 contains 12 residues. Per the germline V gene, CDR1 is DFQATT and CDR2 is SNEGSKA (reference sequence). CDR3 coding DNA: TGCAGTGCTAGTCCCACGAGGGGCGAGCAGTACTTC. Protein: CSASPTRGEQYF.

V usage is TRBV7-9 and J usage is TRBJ1-1; D not resolved. Germline V gives CDR1 SEHNR, CDR2 FQNEAQ (reference sequence). The CDR3 sequence is 14 residues long. Trimming left V 1 base short and J 3 bases short, with 9 bases between. CDR3 residues: CASSLVPGDTEAFF. As DNA, the CDR3 is TGTGCCAGCAGCTTAGTGCCCGGGGACACTGAAGCTTTCTTT.

This chain links TRBV15 with TRBJ1-1, with D perhaps TRBD1 (6 bases). CDR1 is LNHNV and CDR2 is YYDKDF in the germline V gene (reference sequence). The CDR3 covers 14 residues. V was trimmed by 2 bases and J by 1 base, leaving 8 bases between them. The CDR3 region is CATSRRGKNTEAFF. The CDR3 DNA is TGTGCCACCAGCAGAAGGGGGAAGAACACTGAAGCTTTCTTT.

This chain links TRBV7-8 with TRBJ1-6; a weak D match, TRBD1 (5 bases). Trimming removed 3 bases from V and 10 bases from J, with 13 bases in between. Looked up from germline, CDR1 is SGHVS and CDR2 is FQNEAQ. The length of the CDR3 is 14 residues. CDR3 residues: CASSFRVQGSPLHF. Here the CDR3 DNA reads TGTGCCAGCAGCTTCCGGGTCCAGGGATCACCCCTCCACTTT.

The V gene is TRBV6-5, the J gene TRBJ1-1; D unclear. The CDR3 consists of 15 residues. Per the germline V gene, CDR1 is MNHEY and CDR2 is SVGAGI. The V end was cut by 6 bases, the J end by 2 bases, with 16 bases between. CDR3 nucleotide sequence: TGTGCCAGCAGGCCGACCGTCTTGGGAAACACTGAAGCTTTCTTT. Translated: CASRPTVLGNTEAFF.

The rearrangement joins TRBV10-3 to TRBJ2-6; tentative D call: TRBD2 (5 bases). The CDR3 covers 14 residues. The germline V and J ends were trimmed by 10 bases and 2 bases, with 12 bases remaining between them. CDR1 ENHRY and CDR2 SYGVKD come from the germline V gene. This CDR3 is CATTRGAGANVLTF. CDR3 DNA: TGTGCCACGACACGGGGTGCTGGGGCCAACGTCCTGACTTTC.

The rearrangement links TRBV7-2 to TRBJ2-6; D is unclear. V lost 8 bases and J lost 0, with 11 bases in between. Germline CDR1 SGHTA, CDR2 FQGNSA. The CDR3 covers 15 residues. In nucleotides, the CDR3 is TGTGCCAGCCTCGCGGTCCCCTCTGGGGCCAACGTCCTGACTTTC. Residues: CASLAVPSGANVLTF.

This clonotype occurred a few times. This chain links TRBV2 with TRBJ2-7, with D maybe TRBD2 (5 bases). Germline CDR1 reads SNHLY; CDR2 reads FYNNEI. The CDR3 runs 15 residues. V was trimmed by 5 bases and J by 4 bases, leaving 18 bases between them. This chain's CDR3 is CASSLTPEVGYEQYF. CDR3 bases: TGTGCCAGCAGTCTAACCCCGGAGGTGGGGTACGAGCAGTACTTC.

The chain is built from TRBV9 and TRBJ2-1, with TRBD1 identical over 9 bases. CDR1 is SGDLS and CDR2 is YYNGEE in the germline V gene. The V gene end was trimmed by 3 bases and the J gene end by 6 bases; junction bases not matched to a gene: 4. The CDR3 sequence is 14 residues long. The CDR3 is CASSDATGGNEQFF. DNA for the CDR3: TGTGCCAGCAGCGATGCGACAGGGGGCAATGAGCAGTTCTTC.

This clonotype was seen a handful of times. The genes are TRBV7-9 and TRBJ2-1; D not certain. The germline V gene has CDR1 SEHNR and CDR2 FQNEAQ (reference sequence). The CDR3 spans 13 residues. Trimming left V 5 bases short and J 4 bases short, with 9 bases between. CDR3 residues: CASSPSRYNEQFF. CDR3 DNA: TGTGCCAGCAGCCCCAGCAGGTACAATGAGCAGTTCTTC.

Only a few counts were recorded for this clonotype. This sequence joins TRBV6-2 or TRBV6-3 and TRBJ2-3; D might be TRBD1 (5 bases). The CDR3 consists of 14 residues. Between the trimmed V and J ends, which lost 3 bases and 2 bases, there was a span of 9 bases. Looked up from germline, CDR1 is MNHEY and CDR2 is SVGEGT. The CDR3 DNA follows: TGTGCCAGCAGTTATCAGGGATTCACAGATACGCAGTATTTT. Translating it yields CASSYQGFTDTQYF.

The table lists this clonotype with a count of one. The V call is TRBV30, the J call TRBJ1-2, with D unresolved. CDR1 and CDR2 from the germline V gene are GTSNPN and SVGIG (reference sequence). This CDR3 is 14 amino acids long. V lost 0 bases and J lost 2, with 10 bases in between. The CDR3 DNA is TGTGCCTGGAGTGTATCGGCAGGAAACTATGGCTACACCTTC. It is translated as CAWSVSAGNYGYTF.

This clonotype was detected only a few times. This chain uses TRBV6-2 or TRBV6-3 with TRBJ2-5; D is ambiguous. Trimming pared 0 bases from V and 3 bases from J, leaving 8 bases between. Germline CDR1 MNHEY, CDR2 SVGEGT. The CDR3 extends over 14 amino acids. Here the CDR3 DNA reads TGTGCCAGCAGTTACTCACAGATTGAAGAGACCCAGTACTTC. It specifies CASSYSQIEETQYF.

The chain recombines TRBV5-1 with TRBJ2-3; no clear D. The CDR3 loop spans 14 amino acids. CDR1 and CDR2 from the germline V gene are SGHRS and YFSETQ. Trimming took 4 bases from V and 4 from J, leaving 13 bases between them. The CDR3 DNA is TGCGCCAGCAGCACTGGGCTGCTCCCAGATACGCAGTATTTT. Protein product: CASSTGLLPDTQYF. Full variable domain (rest looked up from reference TRBV5-1 and TRBJ2-3): KAGVTQTPRYLIKTRGQQVTLSCSPISGHRSVSWYQQTPGQGLQFLFEYFSETQRNKGNFPGRFSGRQFSNSRSEMNVSTLELGDSALYLCASSTGLLPDTQYFGPGTRLTVL.

The chain is built from TRBV12-3 or TRBV12-4 and TRBJ2-5; 9 bases fit TRBD1. The trim removed 3 bases at V and 4 bases at J, leaving 3 bases unmatched. The CDR3 has 14 residues. The CDR3 sequence is CASSFGQGRETQYF. For the CDR3, the DNA is TGTGCCAGCAGTTTCGGACAGGGGCGAGAGACCCAGTACTTC.

This clonotype was seen more than once but under ten times. This chain links TRBV10-3 with TRBJ2-1; 7 bases agree with TRBD2. Per the germline V gene, CDR1 is ENHRY and CDR2 is SYGVKD. CDR3 size: 14 residues. In nucleotides, the CDR3 is TGTGCTATAGCTCTGGCGGGAGATCCCGCTGAGCAGTTCTTC. This sequence encodes CAIALAGDPAEQFF.

The chain uses TRBV20-1 and TRBJ2-7, with D uncertain. The V gene's germline CDR1 is DFQATT and CDR2 SNEGSKA (reference sequence). V lost 3 bases, J lost 11 bases, and 14 bases lay in between. The CDR3 totals 11 residues. DNA for the CDR3: TGCAGTGCTAGTGCCGGCAGCGCCAAGTACTTC. Translated, it gives CSASAGSAKYF.

This clonotype turned up a few times. The chain links TRBV29-1 to TRBJ2-5; 10 bases match TRBD1. V gave up 6 bases and J gave up 3 bases; unmatched junction bases: 7. Germline CDR1 and CDR2: SQVTM and ANQGSEA. This CDR3 spans 14 amino acids. CDR3 sequence: CSVGTGAVEETQYF. CDR3 DNA: TGCAGCGTGGGGACAGGGGCAGTGGAAGAGACCCAGTACTTC.

The rearrangement uses TRBV10-3 and TRBJ2-5, with 12 positions matching TRBD1. V dropped 6 bases and J dropped 4; count of bases not matched to a gene: 6. The CDR3 runs 15 residues. Germline CDR1 is ENHRY and CDR2 is SYGVKD. Written as DNA, the CDR3 is TGTGCCATCAGCCGGGACAGGGGGCCGGGAGAGACCCAGTACTTC. This translates into CAISRDRGPGETQYF.

This clonotype was found many times. The chain links TRBV4-2 to TRBJ1-1; a possible D gene is TRBD1 (5 bases). The CDR3 consists of 12 residues. Germline lookup yields CDR1 LGHNA and CDR2 YNFKEQ. V lost 6 bases and J 6 bases, leaving 11 bases between the germline ends. CDR3 bases: TGTGCCAGCAGTCCCGGGGGAGCTGAAGCTTTCTTT. It encodes CASSPGGAEAFF.

The V call is TRBV4-3, the J call TRBJ2-1, with 10 bases identical to TRBD2. Germline lookup yields CDR1 LGHNA and CDR2 YSLEER. The CDR3 runs 18 residues. The J segment lost 2 bases and the V segment lost 0 bases, leaving 7 bases of the junction unmatched. This CDR3 is CASSQDRSGGGAYNEQFF. The CDR3 coding sequence is TGCGCCAGCAGCCAAGATCGGAGCGGGGGGGGAGCCTACAATGAGCAGTTCTTC.

The rearrangement uses TRBV20-1 and TRBJ1-6, with 7 bases that match TRBD1. Looked up from germline, CDR1 is DFQATT and CDR2 is SNEGSKA (reference sequence). The CDR3 sequence is 14 residues long. V was pared by 2 bases and J by 7 bases, with 5 bases of the junction left unmatched. CDR3 sequence: CSARTGTVNSPLHF. For the CDR3, the DNA is TGCAGTGCTAGAACCGGGACAGTAAATTCACCCCTCCACTTT.

The chain recombines TRBV6-6 with TRBJ2-3; 10 bases match TRBD2. V was pared by 1 base and J by 6 bases, with 4 bases of the junction left unmatched. CDR1 and CDR2 from the germline V gene are MNHNY and SVGAGI (reference sequence). The CDR3 runs to 15 residues. The CDR3 DNA follows: TGTGCCAGCAGTTACTTAGCGGGGGGCCGGGATACGCAGTATTTT. Translated, it gives CASSYLAGGRDTQYF.

This clonotype was picked up one time. The gene calls are TRBV29-1 and TRBJ1-1; D is unclear. This CDR3 is built from 11 residues. Germline V gene lookup returns CDR1 SQVTM and CDR2 ANQGSEA. This chain's CDR3 is CRCPYLPEAFF. The CDR3 DNA reads as TGCAGGTGCCCCTACCTCCCTGAAGCTTTCTTT. Based on the CDR3 plus reference TRBV29-1 and TRBJ1-1, the full variable domain is SAVISQKPSRDICQRGTSLTIQCQVDSQVTMMFWYRQQPGQSLTLIATANQGSEATYESGFVIDKFPISRPNLTFSTLTVSNMSPEDSSIYLCRCPYLPEAFFGQGTRLTVV.

The V gene is TRBV3-1, the J gene TRBJ2-4; either TRBD1 or TRBD2 may fit D (6 bases each). The J call may be incorrect, as the DNA end agrees better with TRBJ2-7. The germline V gene has CDR1 LGHDT and CDR2 YNNKEL (reference sequence). The CDR3 runs 13 residues. The CDR3 DNA is TGTGCCAGCAGCCAAGATTCGGGGGCCGAGCAGTACTTC. Translated, it gives CASSQDSGAEQYF.

The sample holds a few counts of this clonotype. CDR3 amino acids: CSVDHRAGHGYTF. As DNA, the CDR3 is TGCAGCGTTGATCACAGGGCGGGACATGGCTACACCTTC. The chain employs TRBV29-1 and TRBJ1-2; weak D call: TRBD1 (6 bases). The CDR3 runs 13 residues. Trimming took 3 bases from V and 6 from J, leaving 14 bases between them. CDR1 and CDR2 (germline): SQVTM, ANQGSEA.

The chain joins TRBV11-2 to TRBJ2-4; D is unresolved. The assigned J gene may be wrong: the sequence end matches TRBJ2-7 better. From germline, CDR1 is SGHAT and CDR2 FQNNGV. The CDR3 is 13 amino acids. The CDR3 here is CASSLPRTYEQYF. CDR3 coding DNA: TGTGCCAGCAGCTTACCGAGAACCTACGAGCAGTACTTC.